This T cell receptor beta chain was obtained from a study of blood T cell repertoires in COVID-19. Study summary: Nucleic acid was either cDNA or gDNA, and it came from T cells, B-cell-depleted T cells, or PBMCs.

V lost 2 bases and J lost 4; bases outside the gene matches: 6. The CDR3 consists of 15 residues. Looked up from germline, CDR1 is SGHNT and CDR2 is YYREEE (reference sequence). The data were produced by immunoSEQ multiplex PCR, yet TCRdb's version contains in-frame clones alone and is incomplete. The data contain roughly 14,000 clones, around 70% of them singletons. This clone was observed a single time. This receptor was identified in a boy aged 2-15 years with active or convalescent COVID-19. The chain combines TRBV5-4 with TRBJ2-7; 10 bases agree with TRBD2. Specimen: peripheral blood. The CDR3 reads CASSLSGRAVYEQYF. The CDR3 region has the DNA TGTGCCAGCAGCTTAAGCGGGAGGGCCGTTTACGAGCAGTACTTC.